This is a list of T cell receptor beta chains from one sample in a study of T cell responses to AZD1222 COVID-19 vaccine. The repertoire was sequenced with immunoSEQ multiplex PCR; TCRdb's copy has only in-frame clones and lacks some. The sample has some 150,000 clones, about 92% seen once. The sample consisted of peripheral blood, taken on day 0 of MenACWY control vaccination. Receptors originate from an adult in good health. Each CDR3 is given with its conserved first and last residue. D genes are given only for firm matches. The listing skips clone size in some rows; elsewhere it reads once, few, many or a size class.

V gene	clone size	CDR3 length	J gene	D gene	CDR3 DNA	CDR3 protein
TRBV5-6	.	15	TRBJ1-2	.	TGTGCCAGCAGCCCCTCAGGACGACCCCATGTCGGCTACACCTTC	CASSPSGRPHVGYTF
TRBV2	.	16	TRBJ2-3	TRBD1	TGTGCCAGCAGTCAAATGGGACAGGGGATCGGAGATACGCAGTATTTT	CASSQMGQGIGDTQYF
TRBV5-1	once	13	TRBJ2-7	TRBD1	TGCGCCAGCAGCTTGACAGGGGGCTACGAGCAGTACTTC	CASSLTGGYEQYF
TRBV3-1/TRBV3-2	.	16	TRBJ2-4	TRBD2	TGTGCCAGCAGCCCGCTAGCGGGAGGCGTCAAAAACATTCAGTACTTC	CASSPLAGGVKNIQYF
TRBV5-6	.	15	TRBJ1-6	.	TGTGCCAGCAGCCCCGGCGGACAGTATAATTCACCCCTCCACTTT	CASSPGGQYNSPLHF
TRBV5-6	.	15	TRBJ2-7	TRBD1	TGTGCCAGCAGCGCCGGGACAGAGAGCTCCTACGAGCAGTACTTC	CASSAGTESSYEQYF
TRBV29-1	.	15	TRBJ1-2	.	TGCAGCGTTGAAGATCCGGGCGCCGGGCCCTATGGCTACACCTTC	CSVEDPGAGPYGYTF
TRBV5-1	.	18	TRBJ1-1	.	TGCGCCAGCAGCTTGGGCGGGGGAAACCAACAAATGAACACTGAAGCTTTCTTT	CASSLGGGNQQMNTEAFF
TRBV7-2	.	14	TRBJ1-6	TRBD1	TGTGCCAGCAGCTCGGGACAGGGTAATTCACCCCTCCACTTT	CASSSGQGNSPLHF
TRBV5-1	.	13	TRBJ1-4	.	TGCGCCAGCAGCACCGTAGGGGATGAAAAACTGTTTTTT	CASSTVGDEKLFF
TRBV28	.	14	TRBJ1-1	TRBD1	TGTGCCAGCATGGAGGACAGGGTGCGCACTGAAGCTTTCTTT	CASMEDRVRTEAFF
TRBV6-5	.	13	TRBJ1-2	TRBD1	TGTGCCAGCAGTCAAACAGGGGGCGCTGACTACACCTTC	CASSQTGGADYTF
TRBV10-3	.	14	TRBJ2-1	TRBD1	TGTGCCATCAGTGGGGGGACAGGGGGTTATGAGCAGTTCTTC	CAISGGTGGYEQFF
TRBV7-2	.	16	TRBJ1-3	.	TGTGCCAGCAGCTTCTATCCACGGTCGCCTGGAAACACCATATATTTT	CASSFYPRSPGNTIYF
TRBV11-1	.	14	TRBJ1-1	TRBD1	TGTGCCAGCAGCCCATCCAGGACAGGGACTGAAGCTTTCTTT	CASSPSRTGTEAFF
TRBV28	.	15	TRBJ1-2	.	TGTGCCAGCCGACCCGACGGCGGGAAGGTCTATGGCTACACCTTC	CASRPDGGKVYGYTF
TRBV11-1	.	13	TRBJ1-1	.	TGTGCCAGCAGCTTGGGCAAACCCACTGAAGCTTTCTTT	CASSLGKPTEAFF
TRBV25-1	.	14	TRBJ1-5	TRBD1	TGTGCCAGCAGTGAGGGACAGCCTTTCAGCCCCCAGCATTTT	CASSEGQPFSPQHF
TRBV5-1	.	15	TRBJ1-1	.	TGCGCCAGCAGCTTGATGGGCAGGGTGAACACTGAAGCTTTCTTT	CASSLMGRVNTEAFF
TRBV4-3	.	13	TRBJ1-1	.	TGCGCCAGCAGATCACAGGGACGGACTGAAGCTTTCTTT	CASRSQGRTEAFF
TRBV27	.	14	TRBJ2-1	.	TGTGCCAGCAGTTTGTGGGGGGACTACAATGAGCAGTTCTTC	CASSLWGDYNEQFF
TRBV19	.	13	TRBJ1-6	.	TGTGCCAGTAGTAGGGGCAATAATTCACCCCTCCACTTT	CASSRGNNSPLHF
TRBV2	.	17	TRBJ2-5	.	TGTGCCAGCAGTCCCCGTTTTGGCTCGGCAGTCGGTGAGACCCAGTACTTC	CASSPRFGSAVGETQYF
TRBV15	once	17	TRBJ2-2	.	TGTGCCACCAGCAGAGATCCCCGGCAAATTAACACCGGGGAGCTGTTTTTT	CATSRDPRQINTGELFF
TRBV5-5	.	15	TRBJ2-1	TRBD2	TGTGCCAGCAGCATAGGACGGGAGGGATACAATGAGCAGTTCTTC	CASSIGREGYNEQFF
TRBV6-2/TRBV6-3	.	12	TRBJ1-2	.	TGTGCCAGCAGTAGGGGTTTTTATGGCTACACCTTC	CASSRGFYGYTF
TRBV7-2	.	16	TRBJ1-6	TRBD1	TGTGCCAGCAGCCAACAGGGGGGGGTCTATAATTCACCCCTCCACTTT	CASSQQGGVYNSPLHF
TRBV4-1	.	15	TRBJ1-2	.	TGCGCCAGCAGCCCCCCGGCGGGACTGAGCCATGGCTACACCTTC	CASSPPAGLSHGYTF
TRBV20-1	.	15	TRBJ1-1	.	TGCAGTGCTAGTAATCGGGAGGTCATGAACACTGAAGCTTTCTTT	CSASNREVMNTEAFF
TRBV5-1	.	16	TRBJ1-2	.	TGCGCCAGCAGCTTCGTTTCCCCGGGACTAGGAAATATGTGGACCTTC	CASSFVSPGLGNMWTF
TRBV27	.	14	TRBJ1-2	.	TGTGCCAGCAGTTTCTTCAGGGGAGCCTATGGCTACACCTTC	CASSFFRGAYGYTF
TRBV5-5	.	12	TRBJ1-1	.	TGTGCCAGCAGCTTGTGGGAGACTGAAGCTTTCTTT	CASSLWETEAFF
TRBV27	.	15	TRBJ1-3	.	TGTGCCAGCAGTTTATCGGGAAACTCTGGAAACACCATATATTTT	CASSLSGNSGNTIYF
TRBV6-5	.	14	TRBJ1-2	TRBD1	TGTGCCAGCAGTTACTCAGGGACAGCCTATGGCTACACCTTC	CASSYSGTAYGYTF
TRBV19	once	17	TRBJ1-1	TRBD1	TGTGCCAGTAGATGGACAGGGACAAAGAGAATGAACACTGAAGCTTTCTTT	CASRWTGTKRMNTEAFF
TRBV7-3	.	15	TRBJ1-2	TRBD1	TGTGCCAGCAGCTCCGGACAGGGACAGGACTTTGGCTACACCTTC	CASSSGQGQDFGYTF
TRBV5-1	.	13	TRBJ1-1	TRBD1	TGCGCCAGCAGCTCAGACAGGGGGCAAGAAACTTTCTTT	CASSSDRGQETFF
TRBV24-1	.	16	TRBJ2-1	TRBD1	TGTGCCACCAGTGTCCCCCGGGGACAGTCCTACAATGAGCAGTTCTTC	CATSVPRGQSYNEQFF
TRBV6-2/TRBV6-3	.	13	TRBJ1-2	.	TGTGCCAGCAGTATGACAGCTAACTATGGCTACACCTTC	CASSMTANYGYTF
TRBV5-6	.	14	TRBJ1-1	TRBD1	TGTGCCAGCAGCCCACAGGGGAGGAACACTGAAGCTTTCTTT	CASSPQGRNTEAFF
TRBV4-1	.	14	TRBJ1-2	.	TGCGCCAGCAGCCAAGTCGAAGGACCCTATGGCTACACCTTC	CASSQVEGPYGYTF